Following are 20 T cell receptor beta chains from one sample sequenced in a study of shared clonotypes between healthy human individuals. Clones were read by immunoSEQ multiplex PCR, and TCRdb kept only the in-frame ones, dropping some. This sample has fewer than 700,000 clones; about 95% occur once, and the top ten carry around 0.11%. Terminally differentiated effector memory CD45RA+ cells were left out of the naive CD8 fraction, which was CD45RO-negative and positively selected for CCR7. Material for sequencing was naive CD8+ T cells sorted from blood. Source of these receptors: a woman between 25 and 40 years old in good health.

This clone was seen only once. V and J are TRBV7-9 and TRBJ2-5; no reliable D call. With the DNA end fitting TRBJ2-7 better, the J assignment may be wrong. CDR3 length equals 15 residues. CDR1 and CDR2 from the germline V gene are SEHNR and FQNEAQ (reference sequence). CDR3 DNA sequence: TGTGCCAGCAGCTTAATTGGGTCCGGGTCCTACGAGCAGTACTTC. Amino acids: CASSLIGSGSYEQYF.

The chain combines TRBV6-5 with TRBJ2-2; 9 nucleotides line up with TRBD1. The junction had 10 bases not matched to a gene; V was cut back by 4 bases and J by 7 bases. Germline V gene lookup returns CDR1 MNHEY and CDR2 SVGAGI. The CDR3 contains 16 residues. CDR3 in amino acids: CASSLSYRGRDGELFF. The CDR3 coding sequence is TGTGCCAGCAGTTTATCTTACAGGGGGCGGGACGGGGAGCTGTTTTTT.

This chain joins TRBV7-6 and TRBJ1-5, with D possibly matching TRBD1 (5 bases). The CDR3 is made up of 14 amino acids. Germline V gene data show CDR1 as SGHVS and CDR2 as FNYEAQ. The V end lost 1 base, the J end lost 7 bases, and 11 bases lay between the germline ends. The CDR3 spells CASSLVREGQPQHF. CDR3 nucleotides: TGTGCCAGCAGCTTAGTCAGGGAAGGACAGCCCCAGCATTTT.

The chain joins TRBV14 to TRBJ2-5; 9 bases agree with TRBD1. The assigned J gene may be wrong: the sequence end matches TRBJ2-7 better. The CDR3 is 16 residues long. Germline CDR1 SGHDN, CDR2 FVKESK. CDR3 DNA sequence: TGTGCCAGCAGCCAAGAGAGGGACAGGGACTCCTACGAGCAGTACTTC. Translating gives CASSQERDRDSYEQYF.

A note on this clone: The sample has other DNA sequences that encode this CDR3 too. Written as DNA, the CDR3 is TGTGCCAGCAGCTTGCTAGCGGATCCCTACAATGAGCAGTTCTTC. Amino acids: CASSLLADPYNEQFF. The rearrangement joins TRBV7-8 to TRBJ2-1; the match to TRBD2 covers 7 bases. The CDR3 extends over 15 amino acids. V shed 3 bases and J 2 bases; nucleotides not matched to a gene: 4. The germline CDR1 and CDR2 sequences are SGHVS and FQNEAQ.

CDR3 in amino acids: CASSQGAGGPYEQYF. In nucleotides, the CDR3 is TGTGCCAGCAGCCAAGGAGCGGGGGGTCCCTACGAGCAGTACTTC. The J gene is TRBJ2-7, the V gene TRBV4-2, with TRBD2 matching over 9 bases. Per germline, CDR1 LGHNA and CDR2 YNFKEQ. The CDR3 has 15 residues. J was trimmed by 2 bases and V by 1 base; bases with no gene match: 3.

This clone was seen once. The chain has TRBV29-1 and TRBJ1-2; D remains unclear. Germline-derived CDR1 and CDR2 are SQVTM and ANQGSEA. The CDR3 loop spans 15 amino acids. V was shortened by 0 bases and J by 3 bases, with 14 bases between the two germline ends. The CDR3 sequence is CSVEDHPLRDYGYTF. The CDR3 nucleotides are TGCAGCGTTGAAGATCATCCCCTTAGAGACTATGGCTACACCTTC.

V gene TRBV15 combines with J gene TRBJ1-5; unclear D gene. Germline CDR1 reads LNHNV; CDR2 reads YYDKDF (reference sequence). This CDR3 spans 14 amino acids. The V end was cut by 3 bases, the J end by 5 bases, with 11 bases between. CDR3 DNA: TGTGCCACCAGCAGTGGAGACGGTCATCAGCCCCAGCATTTT. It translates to CATSSGDGHQPQHF.

CDR3 residues: CASSAAGGYNEQFF. For the CDR3, the DNA is TGTGCCAGCAGTGCCGCGGGAGGGTACAATGAGCAGTTCTTC. V usage is TRBV6-4 and J usage is TRBJ2-1, with 9 bases lining up with TRBD2. Germline CDR1 MRHNA, CDR2 SNTAGT. V lost 4 bases and J lost 4; bases outside the gene matches: 2. The CDR3 has 14 amino acids.

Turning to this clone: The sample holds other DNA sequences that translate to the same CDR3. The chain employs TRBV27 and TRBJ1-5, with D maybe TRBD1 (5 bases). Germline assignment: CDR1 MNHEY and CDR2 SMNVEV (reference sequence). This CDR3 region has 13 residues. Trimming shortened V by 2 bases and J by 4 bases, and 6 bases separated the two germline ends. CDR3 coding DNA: TGTGCCAGCAGTTTAGCAGGGAATCAGCCCCAGCATTTT. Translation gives CASSLAGNQPQHF.

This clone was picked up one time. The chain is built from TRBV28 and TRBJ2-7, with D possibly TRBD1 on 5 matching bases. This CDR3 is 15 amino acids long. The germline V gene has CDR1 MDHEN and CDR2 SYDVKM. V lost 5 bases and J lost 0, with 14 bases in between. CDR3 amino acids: CASSAQGRSSYEQYF. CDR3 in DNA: TGTGCCAGCAGTGCCCAGGGTAGGAGCTCCTACGAGCAGTACTTC.

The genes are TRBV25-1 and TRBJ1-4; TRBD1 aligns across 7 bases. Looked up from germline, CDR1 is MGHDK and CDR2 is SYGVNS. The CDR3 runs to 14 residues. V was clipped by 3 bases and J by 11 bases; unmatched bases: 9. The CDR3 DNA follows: TGTGCCAGCAGTGATCGGACAGGAGTGGGGAAACTGTTTTTT. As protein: CASSDRTGVGKLFF.

The CDR3 DNA is TGTGCCAGCAGCCCCCCCGAGGGTTACAATGAGCAGTTCTTC. Encoded protein: CASSPPEGYNEQFF. The V and J genes are TRBV9 and TRBJ2-1; maybe TRBD2 (5 bases). CDR1 SGDLS and CDR2 YYNGEE come from the germline V gene. CDR3 length: 14 residues. V was shortened by 4 bases and J by 4 bases, with 12 bases between the two germline ends.

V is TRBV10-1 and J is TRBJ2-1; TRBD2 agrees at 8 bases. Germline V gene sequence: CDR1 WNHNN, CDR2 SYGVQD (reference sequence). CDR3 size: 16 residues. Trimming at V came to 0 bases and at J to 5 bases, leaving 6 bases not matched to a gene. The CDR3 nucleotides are TGCGCCAGCAGTGAGTCCTATAGCGGGATGAACAATGAGCAGTTCTTC. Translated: CASSESYSGMNNEQFF.

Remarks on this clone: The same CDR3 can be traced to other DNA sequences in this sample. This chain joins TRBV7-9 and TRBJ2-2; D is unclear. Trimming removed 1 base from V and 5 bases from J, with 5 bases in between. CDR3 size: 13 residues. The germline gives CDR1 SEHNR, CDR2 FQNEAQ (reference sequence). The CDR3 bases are TGTGCCAGCAGCTTAGAGGGTACCGGGGAGCTGTTTTTT. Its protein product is CASSLEGTGELFF.

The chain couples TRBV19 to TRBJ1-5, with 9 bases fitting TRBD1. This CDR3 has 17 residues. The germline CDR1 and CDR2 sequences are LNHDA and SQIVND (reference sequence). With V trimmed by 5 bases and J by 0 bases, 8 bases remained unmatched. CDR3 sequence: CASSRRTGDYSNQPQHF. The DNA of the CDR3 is TGTGCCAGTAGTCGGCGGACAGGGGACTATAGCAATCAGCCCCAGCATTTT.

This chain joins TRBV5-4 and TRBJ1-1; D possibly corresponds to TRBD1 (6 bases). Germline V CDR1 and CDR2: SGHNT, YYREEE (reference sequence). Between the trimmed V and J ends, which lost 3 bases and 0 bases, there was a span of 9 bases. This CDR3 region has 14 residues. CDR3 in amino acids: CASSWGGMNTEAFF. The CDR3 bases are TGTGCCAGCAGCTGGGGGGGCATGAACACTGAAGCTTTCTTT.

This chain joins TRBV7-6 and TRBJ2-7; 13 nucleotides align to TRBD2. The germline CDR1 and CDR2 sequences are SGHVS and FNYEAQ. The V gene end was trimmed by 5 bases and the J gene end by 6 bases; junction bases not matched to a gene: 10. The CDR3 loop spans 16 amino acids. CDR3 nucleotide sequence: TGTGCCAGCAGCGAAGAGGGACTAGCGGGATTCGGCGAGCAGTACTTC. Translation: CASSEEGLAGFGEQYF.

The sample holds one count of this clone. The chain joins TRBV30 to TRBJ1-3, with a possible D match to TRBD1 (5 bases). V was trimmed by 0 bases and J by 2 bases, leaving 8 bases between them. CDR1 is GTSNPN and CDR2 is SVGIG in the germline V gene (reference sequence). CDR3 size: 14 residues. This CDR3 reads CAWSVGGTGNTIYF. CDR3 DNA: TGTGCCTGGAGTGTCGGGGGTACTGGAAACACCATATATTTT.

Here the CDR3 DNA reads TGTGCCAGCAGCGGAGGGACAGGGGGCCACCCTTCTGAGCAGTACTTC. It encodes CASSGGTGGHPSEQYF. The gene calls are TRBV7-9 and TRBJ2-7; 12 bases line up with TRBD1. The V and J ends lost 5 bases and 7 bases, in that order; junction bases with no gene match: 12. CDR3 length equals 16 residues. Per the germline V gene, CDR1 is SEHNR and CDR2 is FQNEAQ (reference sequence).